This TCR beta chain derives from a study of cytomegalovirus exposure and HLA in healthy donors. Findings and limits, study-wide: An assumption of roughly uniform sequencing depth across donors underlay the presence/absence analyses. A later analysis by the authors found several of the most significant clusters apparently linked to common viral pathogens.

CDR1 and CDR2 from the germline V gene are SEHNR and FQNEAQ (reference sequence). The CDR3 covers 13 residues. V dropped 2 bases and J dropped 6 bases, with 10 bases sitting between them. In the PCR, 60 Vbeta and 13 Jbeta primers were used. TCRdb's table, derived via immunoSEQ multiplex PCR, lists solely in-frame clones and lacks some. The sample gives around 260,000 clones, 80% of which show up once; 0.3% to 0.35% is in the top ten. Notes on this clone: Its antigen remains unidentified.

The sequenced material came from PBMCs. The genes are TRBV7-9 and TRBJ1-2; no clear D gene. This TCR derives from a girl aged 2 to 10 in good health and CMV-seronegative. DNA for the CDR3: TGTGCCAGCAGCTTATCAGGAGGCGATGGCTACACCTTC. It encodes CASSLSGGDGYTF.